This is a list of T cell receptor beta chains from one sample in a study of CD8 T cells in ankylosing spondylitis. One entry per CDR3 protein results from TCRdb running MiXCR on the 5' RACE reads. The sample yields fewer than 400,000 distinct CDR3 sequences, around 24% seen once. The sample taken for sequencing was blood, either unsorted or a sorted T cell fraction (not recorded which). The source is a male donor with ankylosing spondylitis. Both conserved end residues are part of each CDR3. The D gene is left open where the match is weak. Expanded clones are given a class, and other clones once, few, many or no size at all.

d_call	v_call	cdr3_length	j_call	clone_size	cdr3_aa	cdr3_nt
-	TRBV6-5	17	TRBJ2-6	-	CASSTQGRMAGANVLTF	TGTGCCAGCAGTACTCAGGGGAGGATGGCCGGGGCCAACGTCCTGACTTTC
-	TRBV18	13	TRBJ2-1	few	CASSRDQGDEQFF	TGTGCCAGCTCAAGGGATCAGGGCGATGAGCAGTTCTTC
TRBD2	TRBV7-2	15	TRBJ2-7	-	CASTHPRTSTDEQYF	TGTGCCAGCACACACCCGCGGACTAGCACAGACGAGCAGTACTTC
-	TRBV4-1	15	TRBJ2-7	-	CASSQERGGFNEQYF	TGCGCCAGCAGCCAAGAACGTGGGGGATTCAACGAGCAGTACTTC
-	TRBV27	15	TRBJ1-5	few	CASSPQGNSNQPQHF	TGTGCCAGCAGTCCCCAGGGTAATAGCAATCAGCCCCAGCATTTT
-	TRBV2	11	TRBJ1-6	-	CASGDFSPLHF	TGTGCCAGCGGGGATTTTTCACCCCTCCACTTT
-	TRBV29-1	15	TRBJ2-3	-	CSVASTATSTDTQYF	TGCAGCGTAGCTTCGACAGCTACTAGCACAGATACGCAGTATTTT
-	TRBV11-2	15	TRBJ2-2	-	CASSLARGRTGELFF	TGTGCCAGCAGCTTAGCCCGGGGACGGACCGGGGAGCTGTTTTTT
-	TRBV29-1	15	TRBJ2-3	few	CSVDLLGVGTDTQYF	TGCAGCGTTGACTTGTTGGGTGTTGGCACAGATACGCAGTATTTT
-	TRBV4-2	16	TRBJ1-4	-	CASSREVRQKNEKLFF	TGTGCCAGCAGCCGAGAAGTCCGGCAGAAGAATGAAAAACTGTTTTTT
-	TRBV29-1	14	TRBJ2-1	-	CSVQKSGSNNEQFF	TGCAGCGTGCAGAAATCCGGGAGCAACAATGAGCAGTTCTTC
-	TRBV20-1	14	TRBJ2-1	few	CSAPKDYAYNEQFF	TGCAGTGCTCCTAAGGACTACGCCTACAATGAGCAGTTCTTC
-	TRBV4-2	14	TRBJ1-4	few	CASSLRAENEKLFF	TGTGCCAGCAGCCTGCGGGCGGAGAATGAAAAACTGTTTTTT
-	TRBV12-3/TRBV12-4	16	TRBJ2-1	-	CASRPAGVRTYNEQFF	TGTGCCAGCAGACCGGCAGGGGTTCGGACCTACAATGAGCAGTTCTTC
-	TRBV15	17	TRBJ2-1	-	CATSRDISGPPYNEQFF	TGTGCCACCAGCAGAGATATCTCAGGGCCCCCCTACAATGAGCAGTTCTTC